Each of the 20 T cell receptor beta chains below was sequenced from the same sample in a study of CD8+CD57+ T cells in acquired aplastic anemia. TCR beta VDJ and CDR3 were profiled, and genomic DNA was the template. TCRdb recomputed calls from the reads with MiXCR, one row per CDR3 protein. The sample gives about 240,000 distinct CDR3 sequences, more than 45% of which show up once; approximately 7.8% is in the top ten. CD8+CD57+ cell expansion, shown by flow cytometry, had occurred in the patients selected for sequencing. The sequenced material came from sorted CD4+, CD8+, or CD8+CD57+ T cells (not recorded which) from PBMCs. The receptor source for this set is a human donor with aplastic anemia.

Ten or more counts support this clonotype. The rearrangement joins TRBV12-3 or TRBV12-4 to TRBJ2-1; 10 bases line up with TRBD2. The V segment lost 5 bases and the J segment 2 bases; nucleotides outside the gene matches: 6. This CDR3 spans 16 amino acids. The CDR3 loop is CASSRSLAGPYNEQFF. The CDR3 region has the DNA TGTGCCAGCAGTCGCTCACTAGCGGGGCCCTACAATGAGCAGTTCTTC.

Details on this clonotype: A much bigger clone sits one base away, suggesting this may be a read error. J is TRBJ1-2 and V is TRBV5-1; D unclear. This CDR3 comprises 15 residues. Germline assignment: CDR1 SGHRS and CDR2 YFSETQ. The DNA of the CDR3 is TGCGCCAGCAGCTTAAGCCACCCACATAACTATGGCCACACCTTC. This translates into CASSLSHPHNYGHTF.

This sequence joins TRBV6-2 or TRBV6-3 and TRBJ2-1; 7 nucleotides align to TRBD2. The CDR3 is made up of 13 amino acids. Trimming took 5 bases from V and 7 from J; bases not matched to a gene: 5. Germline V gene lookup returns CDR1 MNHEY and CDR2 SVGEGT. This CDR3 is CASSGTSENEQFF. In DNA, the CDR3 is TGTGCCAGCAGTGGTACTAGCGAGAATGAGCAGTTCTTC.

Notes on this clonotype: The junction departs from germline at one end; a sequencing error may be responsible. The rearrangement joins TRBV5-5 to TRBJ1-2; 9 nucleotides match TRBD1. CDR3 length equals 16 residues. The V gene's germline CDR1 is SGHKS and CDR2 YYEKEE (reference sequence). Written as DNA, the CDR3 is TGCGCCAGCAGCCAAGGGAGGACAGGGGATAACTATGGCTACACCTTC. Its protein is CASSQGRTGDNYGYTF.

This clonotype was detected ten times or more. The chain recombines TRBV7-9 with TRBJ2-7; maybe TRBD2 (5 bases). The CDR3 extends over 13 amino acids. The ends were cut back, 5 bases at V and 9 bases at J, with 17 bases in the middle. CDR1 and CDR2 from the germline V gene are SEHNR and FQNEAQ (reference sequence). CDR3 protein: CASSPVRGQMQYF. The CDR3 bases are TGTGCCAGCAGCCCCGTTAGAGGGCAGATGCAGTACTTC.

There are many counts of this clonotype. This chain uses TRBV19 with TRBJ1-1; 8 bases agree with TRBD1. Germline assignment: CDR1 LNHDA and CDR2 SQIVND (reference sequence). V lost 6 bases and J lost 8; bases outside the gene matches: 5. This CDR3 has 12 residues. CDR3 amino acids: CASRDRGVEAFF. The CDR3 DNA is TGTGCCAGTAGAGACAGGGGAGTCGAAGCTTTCTTT.

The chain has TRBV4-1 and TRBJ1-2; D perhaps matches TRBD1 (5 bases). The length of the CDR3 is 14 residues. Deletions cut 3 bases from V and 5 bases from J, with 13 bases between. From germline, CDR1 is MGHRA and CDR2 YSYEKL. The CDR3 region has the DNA TGCGCCAGCAGCCACCAGGGACGGTCGTATGGCTACACCTTC. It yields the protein CASSHQGRSYGYTF.

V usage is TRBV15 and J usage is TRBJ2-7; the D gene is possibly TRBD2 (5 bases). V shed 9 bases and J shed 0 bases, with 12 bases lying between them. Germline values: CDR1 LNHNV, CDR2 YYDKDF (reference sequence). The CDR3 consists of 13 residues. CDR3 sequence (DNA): TGTGCCACAACGAGGGATAGCTCCTACGAGCAGTACTTC. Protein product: CATTRDSSYEQYF.

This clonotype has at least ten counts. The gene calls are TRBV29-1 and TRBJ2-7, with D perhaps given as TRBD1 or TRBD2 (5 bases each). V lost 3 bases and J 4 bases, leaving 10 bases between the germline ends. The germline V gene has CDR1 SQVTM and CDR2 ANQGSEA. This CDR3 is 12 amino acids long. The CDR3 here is CSVEGPRYEQYF. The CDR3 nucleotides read TGCAGCGTTGAGGGACCTAGATACGAGCAGTACTTC.

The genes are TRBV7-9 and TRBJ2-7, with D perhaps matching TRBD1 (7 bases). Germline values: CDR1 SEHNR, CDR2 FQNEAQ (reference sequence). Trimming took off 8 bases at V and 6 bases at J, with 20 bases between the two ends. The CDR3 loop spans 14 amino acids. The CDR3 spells CASRSGGRGAEQYV. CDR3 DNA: TGTGCCAGCCGCTCCGGGGGCAGGGGGGCCGAGCAGTACGTC.

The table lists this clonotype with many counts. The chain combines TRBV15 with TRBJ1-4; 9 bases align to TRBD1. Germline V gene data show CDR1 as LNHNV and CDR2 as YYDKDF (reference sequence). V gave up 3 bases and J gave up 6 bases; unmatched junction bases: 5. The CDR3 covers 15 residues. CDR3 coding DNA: TGTGCCACCAGCAGCCCCACAGGGGGCGATGAAAAACTGTTTTTT. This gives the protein CATSSPTGGDEKLFF.

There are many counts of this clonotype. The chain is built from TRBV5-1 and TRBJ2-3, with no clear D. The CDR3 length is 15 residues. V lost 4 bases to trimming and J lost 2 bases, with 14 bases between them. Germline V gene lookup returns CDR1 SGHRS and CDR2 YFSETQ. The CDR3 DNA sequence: TGCGCCAGCAGCAGTAGGACCCGGTTCACAGATACGCAGTATTTT. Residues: CASSSRTRFTDTQYF.

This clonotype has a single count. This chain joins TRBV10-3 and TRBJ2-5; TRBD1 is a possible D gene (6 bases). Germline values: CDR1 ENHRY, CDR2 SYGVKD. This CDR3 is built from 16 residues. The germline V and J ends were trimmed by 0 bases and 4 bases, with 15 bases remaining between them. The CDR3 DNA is TGTGCCATCAGTGAGTCGAGGGGGACAAACGGAGAGACCCAGTACTTC. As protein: CAISESRGTNGETQYF.

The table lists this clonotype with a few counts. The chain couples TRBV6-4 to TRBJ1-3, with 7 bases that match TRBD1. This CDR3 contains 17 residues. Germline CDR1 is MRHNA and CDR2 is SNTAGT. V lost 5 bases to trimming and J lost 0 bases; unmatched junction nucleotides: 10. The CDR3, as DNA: TGTGCCAGCAGTCCCCGCTCGGGACAGTACTCTGGAAACACCATATATTTT. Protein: CASSPRSGQYSGNTIYF.

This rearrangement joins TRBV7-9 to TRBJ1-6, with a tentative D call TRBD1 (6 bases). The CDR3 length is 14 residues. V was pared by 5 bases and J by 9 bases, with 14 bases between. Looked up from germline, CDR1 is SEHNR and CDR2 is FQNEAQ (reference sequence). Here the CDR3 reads CASSLQGPPSPLHF. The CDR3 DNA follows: TGTGCCAGCAGCCTCCAGGGGCCCCCTTCACCCCTCCACTTT.

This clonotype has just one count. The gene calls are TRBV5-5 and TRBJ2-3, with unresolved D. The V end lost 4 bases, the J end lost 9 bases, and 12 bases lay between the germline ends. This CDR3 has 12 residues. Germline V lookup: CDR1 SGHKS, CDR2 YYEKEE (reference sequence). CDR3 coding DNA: TGTGCCAGCAGCGTGGATCACGGGACGCAGTATTTT. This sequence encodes CASSVDHGTQYF.

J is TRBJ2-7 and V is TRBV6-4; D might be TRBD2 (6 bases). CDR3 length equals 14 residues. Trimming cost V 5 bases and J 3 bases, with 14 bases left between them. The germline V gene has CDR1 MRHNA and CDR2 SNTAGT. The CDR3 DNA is TGTGCCAGCAGTCCTTTGGCGGGGTACTACGAGCAGTACTTC. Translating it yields CASSPLAGYYEQYF.

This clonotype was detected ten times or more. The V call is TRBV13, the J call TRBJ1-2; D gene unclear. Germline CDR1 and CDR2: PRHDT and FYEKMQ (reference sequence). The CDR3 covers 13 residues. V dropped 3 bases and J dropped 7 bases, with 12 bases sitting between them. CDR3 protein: CASSLGTATGYTF. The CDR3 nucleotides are TGTGCCAGCAGCTTGGGTACAGCCACTGGCTACACCTTC. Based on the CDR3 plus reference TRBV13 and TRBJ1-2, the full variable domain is AAGVIQSPRHLIKEKRETATLKCYPIPRHDTVYWYQQGPGQDPQFLISFYEKMQSDKGSIPDRFSAQQFSDYHSELNMSSLELGDSALYFCASSLGTATGYTFGSGTRLTVV.

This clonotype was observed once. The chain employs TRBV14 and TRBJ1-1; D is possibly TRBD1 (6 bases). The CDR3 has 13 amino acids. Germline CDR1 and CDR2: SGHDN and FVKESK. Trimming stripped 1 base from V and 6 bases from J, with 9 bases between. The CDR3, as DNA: TGTGCCAGCAGCCAAGTACAGGGCTCTGAAGCTTTCTTT. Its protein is CASSQVQGSEAFF.

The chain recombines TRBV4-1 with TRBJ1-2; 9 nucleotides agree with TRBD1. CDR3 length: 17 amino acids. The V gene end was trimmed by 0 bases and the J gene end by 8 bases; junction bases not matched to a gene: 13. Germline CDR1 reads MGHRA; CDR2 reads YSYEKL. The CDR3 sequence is CASSQEAAGTGLIGYTF. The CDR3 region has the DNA TGCGCCAGCAGCCAAGAGGCAGCCGGGACAGGGCTGATCGGCTACACCTTC.